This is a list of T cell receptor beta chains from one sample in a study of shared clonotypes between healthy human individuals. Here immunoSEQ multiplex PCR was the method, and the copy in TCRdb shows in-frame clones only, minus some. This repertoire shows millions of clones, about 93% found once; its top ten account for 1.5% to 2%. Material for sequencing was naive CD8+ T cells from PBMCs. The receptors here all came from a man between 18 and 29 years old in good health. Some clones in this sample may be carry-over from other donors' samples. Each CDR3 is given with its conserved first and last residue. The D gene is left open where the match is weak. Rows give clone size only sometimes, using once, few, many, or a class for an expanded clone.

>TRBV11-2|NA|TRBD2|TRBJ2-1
TGTGCCAGCAGCAGGCCCGGGACTAGCGTACACAATGAGCAGTTCTTC
CASSRPGTSVHNEQFF
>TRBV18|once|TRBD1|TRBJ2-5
TGTGCCAGCTCCCCCGGGACAGCTAACCAAGAGACCCAGTACTTC
CASSPGTANQETQYF
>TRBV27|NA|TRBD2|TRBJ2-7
TGTGCCAGCAGTTTATCGGTGGCTAGCGGCTCCTACGAGCAGTACTTC
CASSLSVASGSYEQYF
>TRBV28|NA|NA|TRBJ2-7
TGTGCCAGCAGTTTACCAACCCTGTACGAGCAGTACTTC
CASSLPTLYEQYF
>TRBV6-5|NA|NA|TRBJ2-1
TGTGCCAGCGAAGGGCCGATAAACAATGAGCAGTTCTTC
CASEGPINNEQFF
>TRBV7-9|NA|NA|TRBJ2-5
TGTGCCAGCAGCTCACGATTAGGGACACAAGAGACCCAGTACTTC
CASSSRLGTQETQYF
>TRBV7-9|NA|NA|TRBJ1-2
TGTGCCAGCAGCGTAGGCCTTGTTGGGTACACCTTC
CASSVGLVGYTF
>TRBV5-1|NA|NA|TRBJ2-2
TGCGCCAGCAGCACGGACTTCGACGGGGAGCTGTTTTTT
CASSTDFDGELFF
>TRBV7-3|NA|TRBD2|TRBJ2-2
TGTGCCAGCAGTCGACTAGCGGGCGACACCGGGGAGCTGTTTTTT
CASSRLAGDTGELFF
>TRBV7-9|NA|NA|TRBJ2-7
TGTGCCAGCAGCTTATGGGACGGACCCTACGAGCAGTACTTC
CASSLWDGPYEQYF
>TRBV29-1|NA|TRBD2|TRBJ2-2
TGCAGCGTTGCCGCCAATCAGGGCGGGAGGGCCCCCGGGGAGCTGTTTTTT
CSVAANQGGRAPGELFF
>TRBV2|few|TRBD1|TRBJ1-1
TGTGCCTCGAAGGGGGCTTGGGGGAACACTGAAGCTTTCTTT
CASKGAWGNTEAFF
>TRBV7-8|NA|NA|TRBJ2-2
TGTGCCAGCAGCTGGCTTGGGGCAGGAGGCACCGGGGAGCTGTTTTTT
CASSWLGAGGTGELFF
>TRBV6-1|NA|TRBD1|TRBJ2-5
TGTGCCAGCAGTGAGATAACAGGGGGCATCCAAGAGACCCAGTACTTC
CASSEITGGIQETQYF
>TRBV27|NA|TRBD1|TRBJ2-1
TGTGCCAGCAGTTTGGGACAGGGACCCTACAATGAGCAGTTCTTC
CASSLGQGPYNEQFF
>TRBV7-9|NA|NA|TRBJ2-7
TGTGCCAGCAGCTTAGCGTTCGGCAGCTTCTACGAGCAGTACTTC
CASSLAFGSFYEQYF
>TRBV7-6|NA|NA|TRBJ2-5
TGTGCCAGCAGCTTATTTGGTGGAGGCAGCCAAGAGACCCAGTACTTC
CASSLFGGGSQETQYF
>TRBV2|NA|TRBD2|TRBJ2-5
TGTGCCAGCAGGGCTAGCGGGAGTGGGGAGACCCAGTACTTC
CASRASGSGETQYF
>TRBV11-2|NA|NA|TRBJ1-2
TGTGCCAGCAGCTTATCCCTGTCCTATGGCTACACCTTC
CASSLSLSYGYTF
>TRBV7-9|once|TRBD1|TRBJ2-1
TGTGCCAGCAGCTTAACCCCGGGACAGGGCAACAATGAGCAGTTCTTC
CASSLTPGQGNNEQFF
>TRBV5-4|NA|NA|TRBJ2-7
TGTGCCAGCAGCCCGGGGGCAGAAGATTTACGGGAGCAGTACTTC
CASSPGAEDLREQYF
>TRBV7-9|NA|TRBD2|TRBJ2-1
TGTGCCAGCAGCGAAGGACTAGCGGGAAATGAGCAGTTCTTC
CASSEGLAGNEQFF
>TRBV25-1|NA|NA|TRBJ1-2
TGTGCCAGCACCCCAAGCCGAGGCAGAATAAACTATGGCTACACCTTC
CASTPSRGRINYGYTF
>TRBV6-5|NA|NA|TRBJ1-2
TGTGCCAGCAGTTACGGTGGCGGCTACACCTTC
CASSYGGGYTF
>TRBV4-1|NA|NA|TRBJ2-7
TGCGCCAGCAGTAAGGGGGAAAACTACGAGCAGTACTTC
CASSKGENYEQYF
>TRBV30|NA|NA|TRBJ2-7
TGTGCCTGGGAGGACCCAACCTACGAGCAGTACTTC
CAWEDPTYEQYF
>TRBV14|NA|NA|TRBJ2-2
TGTGCCAGCAGCCGGAGCGGGTCGAACACCGGGGAGCTGTTTTTT
CASSRSGSNTGELFF
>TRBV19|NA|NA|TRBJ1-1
TGTGCCAGTAGTCCGCGTCCGGGTGGTACTGAAGCTTTCTTT
CASSPRPGGTEAFF
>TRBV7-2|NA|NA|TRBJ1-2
TGTGCCAGCAGCTTAGCGCGGGGAGCTTACTATGGCTACACCTTC
CASSLARGAYYGYTF
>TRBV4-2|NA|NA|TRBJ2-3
TGTGCCAGCAGCCAAGTCGGGACCCTGACTAGCACAGATACGCAGTATTTT
CASSQVGTLTSTDTQYF
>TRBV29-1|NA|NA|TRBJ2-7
TGCAGCGTTGTCGTGCGGCTAGCGACCTCCTCCTACGAGCAGTACTTC
CSVVVRLATSSYEQYF
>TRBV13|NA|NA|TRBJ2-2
TGTGCCAGCAGAAGTGACAAAACCGGGGAGCTGTTTTTT
CASRSDKTGELFF